One and the same sample provided the 14 T cell receptor beta chains below, sequenced in a study of patients and donors after allogeneic stem cell transplantation. TCRdb recomputed calls from the RT-PCR reads with MiXCR, one row per CDR3 protein. Of hundreds of thousands of distinct CDR3 sequences listed, 16% are singletons. Input material: blood, either unsorted or a sorted T cell fraction (not recorded which). The receptors shown here come from a human donor who was either an allogeneic HSCT recipient or a stem cell or donor lymphocyte infusion donor (not recorded which). It is not recorded whose cells these are; they may come from a transplant donor.

A few counts support this clonotype. The chain employs TRBV3-1 and TRBJ1-1; maybe TRBD1 (5 bases). Germline-derived CDR1 and CDR2 are LGHDT and YNNKEL (reference sequence). This CDR3 contains 15 residues. The V end was cut by 0 bases, the J end by 2 bases, with 10 bases between. Here the CDR3 reads CASSQEGRANTEAFF. The DNA of the CDR3 is TGTGCCAGCAGCCAAGAGGGCAGGGCTAACACTGAAGCTTTCTTT.

This clonotype showed up just a few times. The chain recombines TRBV6-5 with TRBJ1-1; no definite D call. Germline V lookup: CDR1 MNHEY, CDR2 SVGAGI. V lost 2 bases and J 10 bases, leaving 8 bases between the germline ends. The CDR3 is made up of 11 amino acids. CDR3: CASSYGWGAFF. Written as DNA, the CDR3 is TGTGCCAGCAGTTACGGGTGGGGAGCTTTCTTT.

This clonotype appeared a few times. The V gene is TRBV11-2, the J gene TRBJ2-3, with unresolved D. Germline CDR1 is SGHAT and CDR2 is FQNNGV. This CDR3 comprises 16 residues. V lost 0 bases and J lost 4, with 14 bases in between. CDR3 protein: CASSLDRSAAADTQYF. The CDR3 DNA sequence: TGTGCCAGCAGCTTAGATAGGTCGGCAGCCGCAGATACGCAGTATTTT.

This clonotype turned up a few times. The chain recombines TRBV7-6 with TRBJ1-6, with 9 positions matching TRBD1. The germline gives CDR1 SGHVS, CDR2 FNYEAQ. The CDR3 loop spans 18 amino acids. J lost 10 bases, V lost 5 bases, and 18 bases had no gene match. The CDR3 sequence: CASSPRDRDSMVGSPLHF. The CDR3 DNA sequence: TGTGCCAGCAGCCCTCGGGACAGGGATAGTATGGTGGGATCACCCCTCCACTTT.

This clonotype was seen repeatedly, ten times or more. The chain links TRBV12-3 or TRBV12-4 to TRBJ2-3; D remains ambiguous. V dropped 5 bases and J dropped 3 bases, with 15 bases sitting between them. CDR3 length: 15 residues. The CDR3 DNA reads TGTGCCAGCAGTCCCCAGACCGGCCTAACAGATACGCAGTATTTT. It specifies CASSPQTGLTDTQYF.

The table lists this clonotype with a count of one. The rearrangement uses TRBV27 and TRBJ2-7; D unresolved. Trimming removed 5 bases from V and 6 bases from J, with 11 bases in between. The CDR3 sequence is 12 residues long. The V gene's germline CDR1 is MNHEY and CDR2 SMNVEV (reference sequence). CDR3 sequence reads: CASSVIEGEQYF. Here the CDR3 DNA reads TGTGCCAGCAGTGTGATCGAAGGCGAGCAGTACTTC.

The chain employs TRBV5-1 and TRBJ2-2; the D gene is possibly TRBD2 (5 bases). Germline V gene sequence: CDR1 SGHRS, CDR2 YFSETQ. The length of the CDR3 is 16 residues. The V and J ends lost 0 bases and 0 bases respectively, with 9 bases between them. The chain's CDR3 is CASSLGTGSNTGELFF. As DNA, the CDR3 is TGCGCCAGCAGCTTGGGTACGGGATCGAACACCGGGGAGCTGTTTTTT.

This clonotype has ten or more counts. J is TRBJ1-5 and V is TRBV5-1; D uncertain. Germline lookup yields CDR1 SGHRS and CDR2 YFSETQ. The V end was cut by 2 bases, the J end by 6 bases, with 12 bases between. The length of the CDR3 is 14 residues. The CDR3 DNA reads TGCGCCAGCAGCTTCGGACGGGAGGGTCAGCCCCAGCATTTT. Its translation: CASSFGREGQPQHF.

Regarding this clonotype: One end of the junction does not line up with germline, which may come from a read error. V usage is TRBV5-1 and J usage is TRBJ2-6, with D maybe TRBD1 (5 bases). CDR1 SGHRS and CDR2 YFSETQ come from the germline V gene. CDR3 length: 16 amino acids. CDR3: CASSLSQNSGANVLIF. The CDR3 nucleotides read TGCGCCAGCAGCTTGTCACAGAACTCTGGGGCCAACGTCCTGATTTTC.

This clonotype has more than one count but fewer than ten. The chain has TRBV5-1 and TRBJ2-4; 12 bases align to TRBD2. The CDR3 loop spans 18 amino acids. The V segment lost 4 bases and the J segment 5 bases; nucleotides outside the gene matches: 13. CDR1 and CDR2 from the germline V gene are SGHRS and YFSETQ. The CDR3 sequence: CASSPSSGRASWENIQYF. The CDR3 DNA sequence: TGCGCCAGCAGCCCCTCTAGCGGGAGGGCCTCATGGGAAAACATTCAGTACTTC. The whole variable domain, remainder taken from reference TRBV5-1 and TRBJ2-4, is KAGVTQTPRYLIKTRGQQVTLSCSPISGHRSVSWYQQTPGQGLQFLFEYFSETQRNKGNFPGRFSGRQFSNSRSEMNVSTLELGDSALYLCASSPSSGRASWENIQYFGAGTRLSVL.

This chain connects TRBV12-3 or TRBV12-4 to TRBJ2-4; unclear D gene. This CDR3 comprises 14 residues. Between the trimmed V and J ends, which lost 3 bases and 3 bases, there was a span of 9 bases. The CDR3 coding sequence is TGTGCCAGCAGTTTCAAGGCACGCAAAAACATTCAGTACTTC. This gives the protein CASSFKARKNIQYF.

V and J are TRBV6-2 or TRBV6-3 and TRBJ1-5; D may be TRBD1 (5 bases). Germline V gene sequence: CDR1 MNHEY, CDR2 SVGEGT. The germline V and J ends were trimmed by 6 bases and 2 bases, with 14 bases remaining between them. The CDR3 runs 15 residues. The CDR3 spells CASRREGLGNQPQHF. The DNA for the CDR3 is TGTGCCAGCAGACGGGAGGGGCTTGGCAATCAGCCCCAGCATTTT.

The chain employs TRBV29-1 and TRBJ2-2, with TRBD2 as a possible D gene (6 bases). Germline CDR1 and CDR2: SQVTM and ANQGSEA. Between the trimmed V and J ends, which lost 4 bases and 3 bases, there was a span of 18 bases. CDR3 length equals 16 residues. CDR3 DNA sequence: TGCAGCGTTGTACTTAGCGGAGCGAGATACACCGGGGAGCTGTTTTTT. Its translation: CSVVLSGARYTGELFF.

CDR3: CASSLSPPGLVIQYF. Here the CDR3 DNA reads TGTGCCAGCAGTTTATCCCCCCCGGGACTAGTCATTCAGTACTTC. The chain couples TRBV12-3 or TRBV12-4 to TRBJ2-4; 8 bases fit TRBD2. The CDR3 is 15 amino acids. V shed 2 bases and J 9 bases; nucleotides not matched to a gene: 9.